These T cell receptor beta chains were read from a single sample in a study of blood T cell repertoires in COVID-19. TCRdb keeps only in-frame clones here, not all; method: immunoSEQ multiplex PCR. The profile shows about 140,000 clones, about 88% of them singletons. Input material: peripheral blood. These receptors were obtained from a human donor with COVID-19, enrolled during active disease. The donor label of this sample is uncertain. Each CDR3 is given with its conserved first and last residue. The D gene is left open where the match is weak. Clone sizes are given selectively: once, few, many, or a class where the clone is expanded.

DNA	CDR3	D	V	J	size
TGTGCCAGCTCATCGGGACAGGAGGTCAATGAAAAACTGTTTTTT	CASSSGQEVNEKLFF	TRBD1	TRBV18	TRBJ1-4	.
TGTGCCACCAGGACTAGCGGAAGCTCCTACAATGAGCAGTTCTTC	CATRTSGSSYNEQFF	TRBD2	TRBV3-1/TRBV3-2	TRBJ2-1	.
TGTGCCACCAGCAAAGGACAGGGGGGATCCTACGAGCAGTACTTC	CATSKGQGGSYEQYF	TRBD1	TRBV15	TRBJ2-7	.
TGTGCCAGCAGCCAAGTCGGGGGCTCTGGAAACACCATATATTTT	CASSQVGGSGNTIYF	.	TRBV3-1/TRBV3-2	TRBJ1-3	.
TGTGCCAGCAGTTATTCCGGGACAGGGGGCGAACAGCCCCAGCATTTT	CASSYSGTGGEQPQHF	TRBD1	TRBV6-6	TRBJ1-5	.
TGTGCCAGCAGTGTCTCTGAAGGGGACACTGAAGCTTTCTTT	CASSVSEGDTEAFF	.	TRBV6-4	TRBJ1-1	few
TGCAGCGTTGACATGGAGGATACGCAGTATTTT	CSVDMEDTQYF	.	TRBV29-1	TRBJ2-3	.
TGTGCCAGCAGCCCGAGAGGACAGGGGGCTTCTGGAAACACCATATATTTT	CASSPRGQGASGNTIYF	TRBD1	TRBV7-2	TRBJ1-3	.
TGTGCCAGCAGTGAAGCGACGATCTTTGGCAGGGCCGGGGGAGATACGCAGTATTTT	CASSEATIFGRAGGDTQYF	.	TRBV6-1	TRBJ2-3	once
TGTGCCAGCGCATATTCAGGGGGCGGGGGCTACACCTTC	CASAYSGGGGYTF	TRBD1	TRBV27	TRBJ1-2	.
TGTGCCAGCAGCTTAGGAGTGGCTGGGGCCAACGTCCTGACTTTC	CASSLGVAGANVLTF	.	TRBV7-2	TRBJ2-6	.
TGTGCCAGCAGTTACTCGACAGACAACACTGAAGCTTTCTTT	CASSYSTDNTEAFF	.	TRBV6-5	TRBJ1-1	.
TGTGCCAGCAGCTTGGGAAGAGGGTTTGGGACTGAAGCTTTCTTT	CASSLGRGFGTEAFF	.	TRBV7-9	TRBJ1-1	.
TGTGCCAGCAGCCAAGAGGGGGGGGGCGACACTGAAGCTTTCTTT	CASSQEGGGDTEAFF	.	TRBV7-2	TRBJ1-1	.
TGCGCCAGCAGCTTGGGCGGGACAGGGGATGACTATGGCTACACCTTC	CASSLGGTGDDYGYTF	TRBD1	TRBV5-1	TRBJ1-2	once
TGTGCCAGCAGTTTATCCTCTGGGGGGGGCGCGGGGGCAGATACGCAGTATTTT	CASSLSSGGGAGADTQYF	.	TRBV28	TRBJ2-3	.
TGTGCCAGCTCACCGGGCAGGGGGCTCACTGAAGCTTTCTTT	CASSPGRGLTEAFF	TRBD1	TRBV18	TRBJ1-1	.
TGTGCCACCAGTGAATCAGGAGATACGCAGTATTTT	CATSESGDTQYF	.	TRBV24-1	TRBJ2-3	few
TGTGCCAGCAGCTCAGGGCTAGTTAATCAGCCCCAGCATTTT	CASSSGLVNQPQHF	.	TRBV7-9	TRBJ1-5	.
TGCGCCAGCAGCTTGTCATCGGGTGGGGGGGACACAGATACGCAGTATTTT	CASSLSSGGGDTDTQYF	TRBD2	TRBV5-1	TRBJ2-3	.
TGTGCCAGCAGTCGCCCGGGGGAAACTGAAGCTTTCTTT	CASSRPGETEAFF	.	TRBV28	TRBJ1-1	.
TGCGCCAGCAGCCAAGGGTTTGGACTAGCGGAATACAATGAGCAGTTCTTC	CASSQGFGLAEYNEQFF	TRBD2	TRBV4-1	TRBJ2-1	.
TGCAGCGTTGAGCGGGACAGGGATAGAGATACGCAGTATTTT	CSVERDRDRDTQYF	TRBD1	TRBV29-1	TRBJ2-3	.
TGTGCCAGCAGGCGTGGGACAGGGATCTACGAGCAGTACTTC	CASRRGTGIYEQYF	TRBD1	TRBV6-5	TRBJ2-7	.
TGTGCCAGCAGCTTAGGGGCGACTAGCCAAGATACGCAGTATTTT	CASSLGATSQDTQYF	TRBD2	TRBV7-2	TRBJ2-3	.
TGTGCCCGGTCCCGGGACTCACGATTGAACACTGAAGCTTTCTTT	CARSRDSRLNTEAFF	.	TRBV30	TRBJ1-1	few
TGCGCCAGCAGTCGCGGGGACTCCTACGAGCAGTACTTC	CASSRGDSYEQYF	.	TRBV5-1	TRBJ2-7	.